This is a list of T cell receptor beta chains from one sample in a study of shared clonotypes between healthy human individuals. Clones were sequenced by immunoSEQ multiplex PCR, and TCRdb holds only the in-frame ones, with some missing. The sample has 600,000 to 750,000 clones, roughly 72% seen once; the top ten hold less than 2%. Material: memory CD4+ T cells sorted from blood. All receptors come from a young woman in good health. CDR3s include the opening cysteine and the closing phenylalanine or tryptophan. A D gene is named only where the DNA matches it firmly. Size values are once, few and many counts, or a class for expanded clones, and some rows have none.

>TRBV11-2|-|TRBJ2-3|-
TGTGCCAGCAGCCCCGGGGACCGCCCCTTCGCGCAGTATTTT
CASSPGDRPFAQYF
>TRBV28|-|TRBJ2-3|few
TGTGCCAGCAGTTACCAGGGTGCGAGCACAGATACGCAGTATTTT
CASSYQGASTDTQYF
>TRBV30|-|TRBJ2-2|few
TGTGCCTGGAGTGAGGCTGGGAGACTGGCCGGGGAGCTGTTTTTT
CAWSEAGRLAGELFF
>TRBV18|TRBD1|TRBJ1-3|-
TGTGCCAGCTCACCCGGGGACAGCTGGAGTGGCATATATTTT
CASSPGDSWSGIYF
>TRBV28|TRBD2|TRBJ2-5|-
TGTGCCAGCACCTCGAGCGGGAGGGGGAATGGGGAGACCCAGTACTTC
CASTSSGRGNGETQYF
>TRBV5-6|TRBD1|TRBJ1-5|once
TGTGCCAGCAGCACCGGGACAGTTAGCAATCAGCCCCAGCATTTT
CASSTGTVSNQPQHF
>TRBV7-3|-|TRBJ2-2|-
TGTGCCAGCAGCTTCCGGGACACCGGGGAGCTGTTTTTT
CASSFRDTGELFF
>TRBV25-1|TRBD2|TRBJ2-1|-
TGTGCCAGCACCGGGGGGGCCAATGAGCAGTTCTTC
CASTGGANEQFF
>TRBV29-1|TRBD2|TRBJ2-7|-
TGCAGCGTTGTCCTAGCGGTAACCTACGAGCAGTACTTC
CSVVLAVTYEQYF
>TRBV6-5|TRBD2|TRBJ2-7|-
TGTGCCAGCAGCTATAGGACTAGCGGGTCCTACGAGCAGTACTTC
CASSYRTSGSYEQYF
>TRBV28|TRBD1|TRBJ2-2|-
TGTGCCAGCAGTTTGGTAAGGAGAAGGGGACAGGGGACGAACACCGGGGAGCTGTTTTTT
CASSLVRRRGQGTNTGELFF
>TRBV18|-|TRBJ2-3|-
TGTGCCAGCTCACCAGGACTTGTCCCAGATACGCAGTATTTT
CASSPGLVPDTQYF
>TRBV30|-|TRBJ2-3|-
TGTGCCTGGGCTCCCACAGATACGCAGTATTTT
CAWAPTDTQYF
>TRBV11-2|-|TRBJ2-7|-
TGTGCCAGCAGCCCTGGTCGGAACGAGCAGTACTTC
CASSPGRNEQYF
>TRBV28|-|TRBJ1-4|-
TGTGCCAGCGGGCCTAATGAAAAACTGTTTTTT
CASGPNEKLFF
>TRBV6-5|TRBD1|TRBJ1-2|-
TGTGCCAGCAGGGACAGGGGGATGGGGGGCTACACCTTC
CASRDRGMGGYTF
>TRBV10-2|TRBD1|TRBJ1-2|few
TGCGCCAGCAGTACCACAGGGGACTATGGCTACACCTTC
CASSTTGDYGYTF
>TRBV6-6|TRBD1|TRBJ2-5|-
TGTGCCAGCAGTTACGGGGACAGGGGTCGAGAGCAGTACTTC
CASSYGDRGREQYF
>TRBV7-8|TRBD1|TRBJ2-5|-
TGTGCCAGCGACCGGGATGGACAGGGTAGGGAGACCCAGTACTTC
CASDRDGQGRETQYF
>TRBV6-1|-|TRBJ1-1|few
TGTGCCAGCAGTGATCGGGGGGGGCGGACTGAAGCTTTCTTT
CASSDRGGRTEAFF
>TRBV5-1|-|TRBJ2-1|-
TGCGCCAGCAGCTTGGACCGGGATGAGCAGTTCTTC
CASSLDRDEQFF
>TRBV5-1|-|TRBJ2-5|-
TGCGCCAGCAGTGATGGGGGGCTCTGGGAGACCCAGTACTTC
CASSDGGLWETQYF
>TRBV7-2|-|TRBJ2-7|-
TGTGCCAGCAGCTCCACCGGGACTTCAACCTACGAGCAGTACTTC
CASSSTGTSTYEQYF
>TRBV30|TRBD2|TRBJ2-1|-
TGTGCCTGGGACAGCGGGAGCTCCTACAATGAGCAGTTCTTC
CAWDSGSSYNEQFF
>TRBV12-1|-|TRBJ2-1|-
TGTGCCAGCAGCTTAGACAGGGGCCAAAGGGCTGAGCAGTTCTTC
CASSLDRGQRAEQFF
>TRBV28|TRBD1|TRBJ2-7|many
TGTGCCAGCAGTTTAAGGGTGTGGAACAGGGGGCCCCCGTTGTCCTACGAGCAGTACTTC
CASSLRVWNRGPPLSYEQYF
>TRBV28|-|TRBJ1-1|few
TGTGCCAGCAGTTTAACCATGGTTGAAGCTTTCTTT
CASSLTMVEAFF
>TRBV30|-|TRBJ1-4|few
TGTGCCTGGAGTGTGGGTTTGACAGTCGAAAAACTGTTTTTT
CAWSVGLTVEKLFF
>TRBV6-4|-|TRBJ1-3|-
TGTGCCAGCAGTGACTCGAACGGGCGTACCTTTAACACCATATATTTT
CASSDSNGRTFNTIYF
>TRBV19|TRBD1|TRBJ2-1|few
TGTGCCAGTAGTTTTATCGGACAGGGGGCACCCAATGAGCAGTTCTTC
CASSFIGQGAPNEQFF
>TRBV11-2|-|TRBJ2-1|-
TGTGCCAGCAGCTTATCAGTCCTGGGGAGCAATGAGCAGTTCTTC
CASSLSVLGSNEQFF
>TRBV5-4|-|TRBJ2-2|once
TGTGCCAGCAGCTCCGACACCGGGGAGCTGTTTTTT
CASSSDTGELFF
>TRBV2|-|TRBJ1-5|few
TGTGCCAGCAGTGAAGATTATAGCAATCAGCCCCAGCATTTT
CASSEDYSNQPQHF
>TRBV30|-|TRBJ1-1|-
TGTGCCTGGAGGGAAGGGGGGAACACTGAAGCTTTCTTT
CAWREGGNTEAFF
>TRBV5-5|TRBD2|TRBJ2-7|-
TGTGCCAGCGGGGGAGGGGCAGCGAGGGAGCAGTACTTC
CASGGGAAREQYF
>TRBV5-1|TRBD1|TRBJ1-1|-
TGCGCCAGCAGCACCCTACCGAGGGGGCCGAACACTGAAGCTTTCTTT
CASSTLPRGPNTEAFF
>TRBV7-2|-|TRBJ2-3|once
TGTGCCAGCAGCCTCGGGACTCCAGATACGCAGTATTTT
CASSLGTPDTQYF
>TRBV18|-|TRBJ2-7|-
TGTGCCAGCTCACCGACCCAGCCCGAACGGGGCGAGCAGTACTTC
CASSPTQPERGEQYF
>TRBV18|-|TRBJ1-1|-
TGTGCCAGCTCACCACTCCCGAACACTGAAGCTTTCTTT
CASSPLPNTEAFF
>TRBV5-6|TRBD1|TRBJ2-1|-
TGTGCCAGCAGCTTGGCTTTCCGGCAGGGGGCTAATGAGCAGTTCTTC
CASSLAFRQGANEQFF
>TRBV7-9|-|TRBJ1-4|-
TGTGCCAGCAGCTTACAGGGATATACTAATGAAAAACTGTTTTTT
CASSLQGYTNEKLFF
>TRBV7-9|-|TRBJ2-5|many
TGTGCCAGCAGCTTAGCGCAGGGGCAAGAGACCCAGTACTTC
CASSLAQGQETQYF